Shown below are 21 T cell receptor beta chains from a single sample sequenced in a study of blood T cell repertoires in COVID-19. The table came from immunoSEQ multiplex PCR; TCRdb's copy has only in-frame clones and leaves some out. The sample carries 360,000 or so clones, roughly nine tenths recorded once. The source material was peripheral blood. The receptors here all came from a woman aged 55-70 years with COVID-19, enrolled during active disease.

This chain joins TRBV3-1 (or the pseudogene TRBV3-2) and TRBJ2-7; D gene uncertain. Germline loops: CDR1 LGHDT, CDR2 YNNKEL (reference sequence). Trimming removed 0 bases from V and 0 bases from J, with 12 bases in between. The CDR3 is 16 amino acids. The CDR3 sequence: CASSQEGGRYSYEQYF. CDR3 DNA sequence: TGTGCCAGCAGCCAAGAGGGTGGCAGGTACTCCTACGAGCAGTACTTC.

The V and J genes are TRBV5-6 and TRBJ1-5; 8 positions match TRBD1. The CDR3 totals 15 residues. Germline lookup yields CDR1 SGHDT and CDR2 YYEEEE. With V trimmed by 1 base and J by 6 bases, 6 bases remained unmatched. As DNA, the CDR3 is TGTGCCAGCAGCTTGAAGGACAGGGATAGTCAGCCCCAGCATTTT. Translating it yields CASSLKDRDSQPQHF.

The chain joins TRBV3-1 (or the pseudogene TRBV3-2) to TRBJ1-2, with TRBD1 matching over 12 bases. V lost 5 bases to trimming and J lost 6 bases; unmatched junction nucleotides: 10. This CDR3 has 16 amino acids. The V gene's germline CDR1 is LGHDT and CDR2 YNNKEL (reference sequence). This CDR3 is CASSSRDRGLRDGYTF. In nucleotides, the CDR3 is TGTGCCAGCAGCAGTAGGGACAGGGGGCTGAGAGATGGCTACACCTTC.

The chain joins TRBV6-5 to TRBJ2-3; 7 positions match TRBD1. The CDR3 runs to 15 residues. Losses at the gene ends were 5 bases for V and 2 bases for J; bases not matched to a gene: 7. Germline V gene data show CDR1 as MNHEY and CDR2 as SVGAGI. The CDR3 is CASSPRTGVTDTQYF. CDR3 in DNA: TGTGCCAGCAGTCCCAGGACAGGCGTCACAGATACGCAGTATTTT.

This sequence joins TRBV6-5 and TRBJ1-2; 8 bases map to TRBD1. Germline CDR1 MNHEY, CDR2 SVGAGI. The CDR3 has 13 amino acids. Trimming cost V 7 bases and J 9 bases; bases outside gene matches: 10. The CDR3, as DNA: TGTGCCAGCACCGCATCTGGACAGGGCAGCTACACCTTC. Amino acids: CASTASGQGSYTF.

The gene calls are TRBV5-1 and TRBJ2-5; TRBD2 aligns across 10 bases. J gave up 3 bases and V 5 bases, and 10 bases lay outside the gene matches. This CDR3 spans 16 amino acids. CDR1 is SGHRS, CDR2 YFSETQ, per germline. The CDR3 DNA sequence: TGCGCCAGCAGATATTTAGGACTAGCGGAGAAAGAGACCCAGTACTTC. Amino acids: CASRYLGLAEKETQYF.

The CDR3 is CASSPTGDSSQPQHF. The CDR3 DNA reads TGCGCCAGCAGCCCCACGGGGGACAGTAGTCAGCCCCAGCATTTT. The chain joins TRBV5-1 to TRBJ1-5; 7 bases agree with TRBD1. From germline, CDR1 is SGHRS and CDR2 YFSETQ. The length of the CDR3 is 15 residues. With 4 bases clipped from V and 6 bases from J, the junction kept 10 bases outside the gene matches.

A single count supports this clone. The chain has TRBV5-1 and TRBJ2-2, with a weak D call TRBD1 (7 bases). Trimming pared 1 base from V and 3 bases from J, leaving 13 bases between. Germline V CDR1 and CDR2: SGHRS, YFSETQ. CDR3 length: 16 amino acids. CDR3 amino acids: CASSLPTGDYTGELFF. CDR3 DNA sequence: TGCGCCAGCAGCTTGCCTACAGGGGACTACACCGGGGAGCTGTTTTTT.

The V gene is TRBV2, the J gene TRBJ1-2; TRBD1 matches at 10 bases. Trimming removed 10 bases from V and 4 bases from J; junction bases left unmatched: 6. Germline values: CDR1 SNHLY, CDR2 FYNNEI. The CDR3 has 13 amino acids. CDR3 coding DNA: TGTGCCACTCGGACAGGGGGTGGCTATGGCTACACCTTC. This translates into CATRTGGGYGYTF.

CDR3 in DNA: TGTGCCAGCAGCGCGGGGACTAATGAGCAGTTCTTC. It encodes CASSAGTNEQFF. J is TRBJ2-1 and V is TRBV7-9, with D perhaps TRBD2 (6 bases). V was pared by 5 bases and J by 7 bases, with 9 bases between. The CDR3 is made up of 12 amino acids. Germline loops: CDR1 SEHNR, CDR2 FQNEAQ (reference sequence).

This clone was counted once. The chain recombines TRBV19 with TRBJ2-3; tentative D call: TRBD2 (5 bases). V gave up 0 bases and J gave up 8 bases, with 9 bases separating them. The germline V gene encodes CDR1 LNHDA and CDR2 SQIVND (reference sequence). The CDR3 loop spans 13 amino acids. CDR3 protein: CASSIDSGGTQYF. In DNA, the CDR3 is TGTGCCAGTAGTATAGATAGTGGAGGTACGCAGTATTTT.

V and J are TRBV7-9 and TRBJ1-1; D not certain. Germline lookup yields CDR1 SEHNR and CDR2 FQNEAQ (reference sequence). The CDR3 has 13 residues. The V end was cut by 4 bases, the J end by 1 base, with 7 bases between. CDR3 residues: CASSYFGNTEAFF. The CDR3 DNA is TGTGCCAGCAGCTATTTCGGGAACACTGAAGCTTTCTTT.

The V and J genes are TRBV3-1 (or the pseudogene TRBV3-2) and TRBJ1-2; TRBD1 agrees at 8 bases. Looked up from germline, CDR1 is LGHDT and CDR2 is YNNKEL (reference sequence). The trim removed 4 bases at V and 0 bases at J, leaving 1 base unmatched. This CDR3 contains 14 residues. The CDR3 region has the DNA TGTGCCAGCAGCCGGACAGGGCCTAACTATGGCTACACCTTC. This encodes CASSRTGPNYGYTF.

The rearrangement joins TRBV27 to TRBJ2-7; D gene unclear. Germline assignment: CDR1 MNHEY and CDR2 SMNVEV (reference sequence). Deletions cut 5 bases from V and 4 bases from J, with 21 bases between. This CDR3 spans 16 amino acids. The CDR3 region has the DNA TGTGCCAGCAGTCCATCGCGCGCCCTTTATTCATACGAGCAGTACTTC. This gives the protein CASSPSRALYSYEQYF.

V gene TRBV29-1 combines with J gene TRBJ1-1; 7 nucleotides line up with TRBD1. Germline CDR1 SQVTM, CDR2 ANQGSEA. CDR3 length: 11 amino acids. J was trimmed by 11 bases and V by 6 bases; bases with no gene match: 9. The CDR3 region is CSVERQGRAFF. The CDR3 DNA sequence: TGCAGCGTCGAAAGACAGGGCCGTGCTTTCTTT.

This clone was recorded only once. The chain is built from TRBV28 and TRBJ1-2; 7 nucleotides line up with TRBD1. Germline CDR1 is MDHEN and CDR2 is SYDVKM. With 6 bases clipped from V and 8 bases from J, the junction kept 9 bases outside the gene matches. CDR3 length: 13 residues. Written as DNA, the CDR3 is TGTGCCAGCAGCAACGACAGGGTAGGAGGCTACACCTTC. Translating it yields CASSNDRVGGYTF.

V usage is TRBV11-2 and J usage is TRBJ1-1; weak D call: TRBD1 (6 bases). V lost 8 bases, J lost 1 base, and 14 bases lay in between. The CDR3 totals 14 residues. Germline CDR1 reads SGHAT; CDR2 reads FQNNGV. The DNA for the CDR3 is TGTGCCAGCGGTCTAGTAGGGGGGAACACTGAAGCTTTCTTT. Its translation is CASGLVGGNTEAFF.

The chain has TRBV19 and TRBJ2-3, with TRBD2 matching over 13 bases. The V gene end was trimmed by 3 bases and the J gene end by 3 bases; junction bases not matched to a gene: 9. Per the germline V gene, CDR1 is LNHDA and CDR2 is SQIVND (reference sequence). This CDR3 is built from 18 residues. The CDR3: CASSISPTSGGPTDTQYF. In DNA, the CDR3 is TGTGCCAGTAGTATCTCGCCGACTAGCGGGGGGCCGACAGATACGCAGTATTTT.

This clone has a single count. The gene calls are TRBV5-1 and TRBJ1-4, with D tentatively TRBD1 (6 bases). V lost 4 bases and J lost 11, with 24 bases in between. CDR3 length equals 16 residues. Germline CDR1 is SGHRS and CDR2 is YFSETQ. The CDR3 here is CASSLDPGTTGRKLFF. In DNA, the CDR3 is TGCGCCAGCAGCCTAGACCCCGGGACCACAGGGCGGAAACTGTTTTTT. The complete variable domain, with remaining parts taken from reference TRBV5-1 and TRBJ1-4, reads KAGVTQTPRYLIKTRGQQVTLSCSPISGHRSVSWYQQTPGQGLQFLFEYFSETQRNKGNFPGRFSGRQFSNSRSEMNVSTLELGDSALYLCASSLDPGTTGRKLFFGSGTQLSVL.

The V and J genes are TRBV18 and TRBJ1-5; no reliable D call. There are 14 residues in the CDR3. V lost 6 bases to trimming and J lost 5 bases, with 14 bases between them. Germline assignment: CDR1 KGHSH and CDR2 LQKENI. CDR3 DNA: TGTGCCAGCTCCGGGAATCTCGGGGATCAGCCCCAGCATTTT. This translates into CASSGNLGDQPQHF.

The chain is built from TRBV5-1 and TRBJ1-3, with D hard to call. Between the trimmed V and J ends, which lost 2 bases and 1 base, there was a span of 10 bases. Germline-derived CDR1 and CDR2 are SGHRS and YFSETQ. CDR3 length: 15 amino acids. The CDR3 is CASSLNSFSGNTIYF. In DNA, the CDR3 is TGCGCCAGCAGCTTAAACAGTTTTTCTGGAAACACCATATATTTT.